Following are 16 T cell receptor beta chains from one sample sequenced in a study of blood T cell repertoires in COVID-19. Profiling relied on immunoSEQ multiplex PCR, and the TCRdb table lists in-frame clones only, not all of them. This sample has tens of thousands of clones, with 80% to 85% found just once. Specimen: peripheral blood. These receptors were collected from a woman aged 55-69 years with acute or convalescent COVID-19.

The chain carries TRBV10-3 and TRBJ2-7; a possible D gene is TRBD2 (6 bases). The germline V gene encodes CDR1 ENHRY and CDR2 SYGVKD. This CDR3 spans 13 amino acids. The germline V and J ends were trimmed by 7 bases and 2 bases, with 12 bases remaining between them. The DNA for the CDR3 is TGTGCCATCAATGCGGAGGGGACCTACGAGCAGTACTTC. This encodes CAINAEGTYEQYF.

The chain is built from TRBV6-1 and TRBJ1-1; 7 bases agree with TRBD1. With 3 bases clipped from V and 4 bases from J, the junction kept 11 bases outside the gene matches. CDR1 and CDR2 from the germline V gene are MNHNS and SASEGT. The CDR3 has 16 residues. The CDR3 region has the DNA TGTGCCAGCAGTGAGTCTTCGACAGGGAGTTTCACTGAAGCTTTCTTT. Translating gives CASSESSTGSFTEAFF.

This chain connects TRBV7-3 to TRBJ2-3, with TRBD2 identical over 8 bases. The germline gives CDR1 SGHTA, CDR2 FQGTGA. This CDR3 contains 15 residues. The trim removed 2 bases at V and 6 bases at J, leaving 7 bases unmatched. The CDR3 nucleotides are TGTGCCAGCAGCTTAGCGGGGGGCACCGTGGATACGCAGTATTTT. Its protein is CASSLAGGTVDTQYF.

The CDR3 coding sequence is TGCGCCAGCAGTCCTCGGACAGGGCCCGGTCACACCGGGGAGCTGTTTTTT. Its translation is CASSPRTGPGHTGELFF. The chain is built from TRBV5-1 and TRBJ2-2; 8 bases agree with TRBD1. J was trimmed by 3 bases and V by 5 bases; bases with no gene match: 12. Germline lookup yields CDR1 SGHRS and CDR2 YFSETQ. The CDR3 runs 17 residues.

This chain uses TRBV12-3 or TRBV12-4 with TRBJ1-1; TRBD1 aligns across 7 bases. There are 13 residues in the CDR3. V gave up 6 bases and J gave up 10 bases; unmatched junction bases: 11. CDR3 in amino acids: CASSETGALVAFF. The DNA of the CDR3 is TGTGCCAGCAGCGAAACAGGGGCCCTGGTAGCTTTCTTT.

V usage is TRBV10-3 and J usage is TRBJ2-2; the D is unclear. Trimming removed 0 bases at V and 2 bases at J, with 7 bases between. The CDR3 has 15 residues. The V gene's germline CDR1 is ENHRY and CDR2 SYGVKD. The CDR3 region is CAISESPVNTGELFF. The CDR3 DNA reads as TGTGCCATCAGTGAGTCGCCGGTCAACACCGGGGAGCTGTTTTTT.

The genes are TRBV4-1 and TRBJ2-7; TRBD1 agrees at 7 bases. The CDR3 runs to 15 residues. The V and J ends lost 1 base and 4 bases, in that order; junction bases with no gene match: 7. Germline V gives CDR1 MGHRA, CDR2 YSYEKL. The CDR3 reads CASSQVEGGQYEQYF. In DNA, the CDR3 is TGCGCCAGCAGCCAAGTAGAAGGGGGCCAGTACGAGCAGTACTTC.

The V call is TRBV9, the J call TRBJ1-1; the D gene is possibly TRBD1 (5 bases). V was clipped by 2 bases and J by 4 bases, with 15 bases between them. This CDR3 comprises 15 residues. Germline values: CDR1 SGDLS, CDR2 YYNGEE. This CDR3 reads CASSVGPDGGTEAFF. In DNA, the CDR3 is TGTGCCAGCAGCGTGGGACCCGACGGGGGCACTGAAGCTTTCTTT.

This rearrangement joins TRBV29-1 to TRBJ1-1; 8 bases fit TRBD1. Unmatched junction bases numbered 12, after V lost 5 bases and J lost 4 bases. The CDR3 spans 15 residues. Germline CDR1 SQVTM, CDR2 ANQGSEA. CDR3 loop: CSVTGQGTSSTEAFF. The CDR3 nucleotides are TGCAGCGTTACCGGACAGGGAACGTCGAGCACTGAAGCTTTCTTT.

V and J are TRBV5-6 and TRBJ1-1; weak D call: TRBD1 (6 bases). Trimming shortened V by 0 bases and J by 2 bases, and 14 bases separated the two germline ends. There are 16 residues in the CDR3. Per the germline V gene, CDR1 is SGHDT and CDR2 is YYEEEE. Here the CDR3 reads CASSLGLTGGNTEAFF. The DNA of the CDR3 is TGTGCCAGCAGCTTGGGACTGACAGGTGGAAACACTGAAGCTTTCTTT.

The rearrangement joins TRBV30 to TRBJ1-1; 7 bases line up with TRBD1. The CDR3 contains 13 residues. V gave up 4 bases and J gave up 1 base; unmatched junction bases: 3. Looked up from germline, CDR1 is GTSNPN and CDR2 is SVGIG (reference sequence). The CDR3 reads CAWNKGANTEAFF. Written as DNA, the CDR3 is TGTGCCTGGAATAAGGGGGCGAACACTGAAGCTTTCTTT.

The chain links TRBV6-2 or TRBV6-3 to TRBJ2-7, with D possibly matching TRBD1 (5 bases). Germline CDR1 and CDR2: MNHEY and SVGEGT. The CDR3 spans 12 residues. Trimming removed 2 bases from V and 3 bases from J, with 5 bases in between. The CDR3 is CASSYRGYEQYF. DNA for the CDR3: TGTGCCAGCAGTTACAGGGGCTACGAGCAGTACTTC.

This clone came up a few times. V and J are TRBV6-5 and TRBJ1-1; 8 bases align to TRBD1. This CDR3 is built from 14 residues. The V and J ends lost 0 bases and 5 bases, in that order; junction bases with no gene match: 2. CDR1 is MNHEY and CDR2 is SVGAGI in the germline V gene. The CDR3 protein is CASSYSDRVTEAFF. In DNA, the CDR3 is TGTGCCAGCAGTTACTCGGACAGGGTGACTGAAGCTTTCTTT.

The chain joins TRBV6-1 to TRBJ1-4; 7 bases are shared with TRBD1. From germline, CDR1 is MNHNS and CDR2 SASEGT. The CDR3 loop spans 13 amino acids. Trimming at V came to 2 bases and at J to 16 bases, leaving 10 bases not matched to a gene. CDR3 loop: CASSESVGQAWFF. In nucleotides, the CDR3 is TGTGCCAGCAGTGAATCCGTCGGACAGGCCTGGTTTTTT.

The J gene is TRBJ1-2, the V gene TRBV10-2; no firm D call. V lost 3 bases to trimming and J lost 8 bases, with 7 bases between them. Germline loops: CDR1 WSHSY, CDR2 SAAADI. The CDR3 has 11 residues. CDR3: CASSDRGGYTF. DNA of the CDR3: TGCGCCAGCAGTGATCGAGGGGGCTACACCTTC.

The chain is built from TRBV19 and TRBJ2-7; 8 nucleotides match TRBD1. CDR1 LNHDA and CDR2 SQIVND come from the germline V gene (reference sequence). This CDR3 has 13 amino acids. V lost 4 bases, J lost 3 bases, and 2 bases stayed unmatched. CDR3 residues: CASSRGTGYEQYF. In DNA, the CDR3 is TGTGCCAGTAGTAGGGGGACAGGCTACGAGCAGTACTTC. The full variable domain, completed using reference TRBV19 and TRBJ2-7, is DGGITQSPKYLFRKEGQNVTLSCEQNLNHDAMYWYRQDPGQGLRLIYYSQIVNDFQKGDIAEGYSVSREKKESFPLTVTSAQKNPTAFYLCASSRGTGYEQYFGPGTRLTVT.